These 13 T cell receptor beta chains originate from one sample sequenced in a study of T cells in Graves' hyperthyroidism and ophthalmopathy. Template material for amplifying TCR beta CDR3 regions consisted of RNA transcripts. Primed by the HTBI set, a first-round RT-PCR was run on the TCR CDR3. TCRdb called the multiplex PCR reads again in MiXCR, with one record for every CDR3 protein. The profile shows roughly 500,000 distinct CDR3 sequences, around 22% of them singletons. The specimen was blood. Receptors were obtained from a woman in her 30s with Graves' ophthalmopathy.

This clonotype appeared many times. V and J are TRBV25-1 and TRBJ1-2; D not certain. The CDR3 loop spans 17 amino acids. The germline V gene encodes CDR1 MGHDK and CDR2 SYGVNS. Trimming pared 3 bases from V and 4 bases from J, leaving 21 bases between. CDR3 region: CASSDTGSGAASYGYTF. The CDR3 bases are TGTGCCAGCAGTGATACGGGCTCAGGAGCTGCAAGCTATGGCTACACCTTC.

This clonotype was counted only a few times. The rearrangement uses TRBV20-1 and TRBJ2-3, with D perhaps matching TRBD1 (6 bases). This CDR3 spans 17 amino acids. Germline values: CDR1 DFQATT, CDR2 SNEGSKA (reference sequence). V lost 2 bases, J lost 3 bases, and 21 bases lay in between. Here the CDR3 DNA reads TGCAGTGCTAGATCGTCCGGGGTACAGGGTACTACAGATACGCAGTATTTT. Translated, it gives CSARSSGVQGTTDTQYF.

V is TRBV6-1 and J is TRBJ1-1; D gene uncertain. Germline values: CDR1 MNHNS, CDR2 SASEGT. V was cut by 7 bases and J by 2 bases, with 14 bases left in between. The CDR3 has 14 amino acids. The CDR3 coding sequence is TGTGCCAGCACGGAAAAGGAAATCAACACTGAAGCTTTCTTT. It translates to CASTEKEINTEAFF.

This clonotype was detected ten times or more. This rearrangement joins TRBV7-9 to TRBJ1-2; D remains unclear. The CDR3 totals 9 residues. Looked up from germline, CDR1 is SEHNR and CDR2 is FQNEAQ (reference sequence). With 3 bases removed from V and 10 bases from J, the gap between germline ends came to 3 bases. For the CDR3, the DNA is TGTGCCAGCAGCTTGGACTACACCTTC. It encodes CASSLDYTF.

The chain recombines TRBV28 with TRBJ2-7; maybe TRBD1 (6 bases). The CDR3 covers 15 residues. V was trimmed by 5 bases and J by 2 bases, leaving 16 bases between them. Germline V gene sequence: CDR1 MDHEN, CDR2 SYDVKM. The CDR3 loop is CASSPFDRRTYEQYF. CDR3 nucleotide sequence: TGTGCCAGCAGTCCATTCGACAGGCGAACCTACGAGCAGTACTTC.

This clonotype was counted many times. This rearrangement joins TRBV6-5 to TRBJ2-7; D is perhaps TRBD1 (6 bases). Germline CDR1 MNHEY, CDR2 SVGAGI. The CDR3 has 13 amino acids. Trimming took 6 bases from V and 4 from J, leaving 13 bases between them. CDR3 in DNA: TGTGCCAGCAGAGCGACAGGATCATACGAGCAGTACTTC. Translation gives CASRATGSYEQYF.

The chain recombines TRBV12-3 or TRBV12-4 with TRBJ2-2; 9 nucleotides line up with TRBD2. The CDR3 sequence is 17 residues long. Unmatched junction bases numbered 10, after V lost 3 bases and J lost 5 bases. The CDR3 sequence: CASSFGLAGVGTGELFF. CDR3 nucleotide sequence: TGTGCCAGCAGTTTCGGTTTAGCGGGAGTGGGGACCGGGGAGCTGTTTTTT.

This clonotype was seen a handful of times. This chain uses TRBV30 with TRBJ1-2, with D perhaps TRBD1 (5 bases). There are 13 residues in the CDR3. CDR1 GTSNPN and CDR2 SVGIG come from the germline V gene (reference sequence). V was cut by 0 bases and J by 3 bases, with 8 bases left in between. The DNA of the CDR3 is TGTGCCTGGAGTGTTCTGGGGGACTATGGCTACACCTTC. Translating it yields CAWSVLGDYGYTF.

This clonotype occurred many times. This sequence may be a read error, since a much larger clone differs from it by one base. The CDR3 loop reads CASSQNYEQYF. The DNA for the CDR3 is TGTGCCAGCAGCCAGAACTACGAGCAGTACTTC. V and J are TRBV3-1 and TRBJ2-7; no firm D call. With 3 bases removed from V and 3 bases from J, the gap between germline ends came to 3 bases. The CDR3 has 11 amino acids. The germline V gene has CDR1 LGHDT and CDR2 YNNKEL (reference sequence).

Only a few counts were recorded for this clonotype. The rearrangement joins TRBV12-5 to TRBJ1-2; 7 bases are a match to TRBD1. With 6 bases clipped from V and 10 bases from J, the junction kept 8 bases outside the gene matches. The CDR3 is 12 amino acids. Germline CDR1 and CDR2: LGHNT and FRNRAP. In nucleotides, the CDR3 is TGTGCTAGTGGCCAGGGGGGACTCTACTACACCTTC. Its translation: CASGQGGLYYTF.

This clonotype showed up many times. The chain links TRBV6-5 to TRBJ1-1, with D perhaps TRBD1 (5 bases). The CDR3 covers 11 residues. Trimming pared 8 bases from V and 4 bases from J, leaving 8 bases between. Looked up from germline, CDR1 is MNHEY and CDR2 is SVGAGI. This CDR3 is CASAGTTEAFF. CDR3 bases: TGTGCCAGCGCAGGGACCACTGAAGCTTTCTTT.

This clonotype was observed a handful of times. CDR3 in amino acids: CASSLGSQSSYNSPLHF. In nucleotides, the CDR3 is TGTGCCAGCAGCTTAGGTTCACAGAGCTCCTATAATTCACCCCTCCACTTT. The chain recombines TRBV7-6 with TRBJ1-6; D unclear. Trimming removed 1 base from V and 0 bases from J, with 10 bases in between. CDR3 length: 17 residues. Germline V gene sequence: CDR1 SGHVS, CDR2 FNYEAQ.

This clonotype was picked up many times. The rearrangement joins TRBV30 to TRBJ1-1; tentative D call: TRBD1 (5 bases). Trimming took off 7 bases at V and 0 bases at J, with 21 bases between the two ends. Germline V lookup: CDR1 GTSNPN, CDR2 SVGIG (reference sequence). CDR3 size: 16 residues. CDR3 nucleotides: TGTGCCTACAGTGGGGGAAGGTGGCATTTGAACACTGAAGCTTTCTTT. Its translation: CAYSGGRWHLNTEAFF.